These 25 T cell receptor beta chains came from one sample sequenced in a study of T cell changes during pregnancy in multiple sclerosis. The assay was immunoSEQ multiplex PCR, and TCRdb's table has in-frame clones only and misses some. The repertoire consists of some 70,000 clones, with approximately 92% occurring once and the leading ten covering approximately 2.1%. Source: peripheral blood, taken in the second trimester of pregnancy. All receptors come from a female donor in good health, enrolled as a control in a pregnancy study.

This clone was observed once. V and J are TRBV2 and TRBJ1-5; D is uncertain. Germline CDR1 reads SNHLY; CDR2 reads FYNNEI. V shed 11 bases and J shed 2 bases, with 13 bases lying between them. The CDR3 is made up of 13 amino acids. CDR3 in amino acids: CARSGVGNQPQHF. As DNA, the CDR3 is TGTGCCCGGTCCGGTGTTGGCAATCAGCCCCAGCATTTT.

V usage is TRBV5-1 and J usage is TRBJ2-2, with a weak D call TRBD2 (5 bases). CDR1 and CDR2 (germline): SGHRS, YFSETQ. The CDR3 spans 11 residues. V lost 5 bases, J lost 8 bases, and 7 bases lay in between. CDR3 in amino acids: CASSPGGELFF. The CDR3 nucleotides read TGCGCCAGCAGTCCGGGGGGGGAGCTGTTTTTT.

This rearrangement joins TRBV7-2 to TRBJ2-2; D perhaps matches TRBD2 (6 bases). V shed 3 bases and J shed 1 base, with 9 bases lying between them. Germline V gene data show CDR1 as SGHTA and CDR2 as FQGNSA. The CDR3 contains 15 residues. In nucleotides, the CDR3 is TGTGCCAGCAGCTTGCTAGCGTGGAACACCGGGGAGCTGTTTTTT. It is translated as CASSLLAWNTGELFF.

This chain joins TRBV13 and TRBJ2-3; 11 bases are a match to TRBD1. With V trimmed by 4 bases and J by 5 bases, 11 bases remained unmatched. CDR1 and CDR2 (germline): PRHDT, FYEKMQ (reference sequence). The CDR3 contains 17 residues. CDR3 protein: CASSSDEGQGEVDTQYF. In DNA, the CDR3 is TGTGCCAGCAGCTCCGACGAGGGACAGGGGGAGGTAGATACGCAGTATTTT.

The rearrangement joins TRBV20-1 to TRBJ2-7; D unclear. The CDR3 has 10 amino acids. Trimming removed 6 bases from V and 7 bases from J, with 10 bases in between. CDR1 is DFQATT, CDR2 SNEGSKA, per germline (reference sequence). The CDR3 region is CSALRGEQYF. The CDR3 DNA reads as TGCAGTGCCCTACGAGGAGAGCAGTACTTC.

This clone was picked up one time. The genes are TRBV6-5 and TRBJ1-5; D unresolved. In germline, CDR1 is MNHEY, CDR2 SVGAGI. Between the trimmed V and J ends, which lost 0 bases and 10 bases, there was a span of 10 bases. The CDR3 length is 13 residues. CDR3 nucleotides: TGTGCCAGCAGTTACTCGAGTTTCACCCCCCAGCATTTT. Translating gives CASSYSSFTPQHF.

This clone was detected only a few times. The chain has TRBV28 and TRBJ1-2; D is ambiguous. The germline V gene encodes CDR1 MDHEN and CDR2 SYDVKM. CDR3 size: 13 residues. The germline V and J ends were trimmed by 5 bases and 13 bases, with 20 bases remaining between them. The CDR3 here is CASSPPSPSVTTF. The CDR3 DNA sequence: TGTGCCAGCAGTCCCCCTTCGCCCTCAGTCACCACCTTC.

The chain couples TRBV13 to TRBJ2-7, with TRBD1 matching over 11 bases. Germline V gives CDR1 PRHDT, CDR2 FYEKMQ (reference sequence). CDR3 length: 15 residues. J gave up 4 bases and V 5 bases, and 7 bases lay outside the gene matches. For the CDR3, the DNA is TGTGCCAGCAGCAAAAACGGACAGGGGGCGTACGAGCAGTACTTC. It is translated as CASSKNGQGAYEQYF. Full variable domain (rest looked up from reference TRBV13 and TRBJ2-7): AAGVIQSPRHLIKEKRETATLKCYPIPRHDTVYWYQQGPGQDPQFLISFYEKMQSDKGSIPDRFSAQQFSDYHSELNMSSLELGDSALYFCASSKNGQGAYEQYFGPGTRLTVT.

This clone was detected once. V usage is TRBV9 and J usage is TRBJ1-6; 10 bases match TRBD1. The V segment lost 0 bases and the J segment 7 bases; nucleotides outside the gene matches: 1. Germline V gene lookup returns CDR1 SGDLS and CDR2 YYNGEE. There are 15 residues in the CDR3. This CDR3 is CASSVGQGANSPLHF. The CDR3 DNA reads as TGTGCCAGCAGCGTAGGACAGGGGGCAAATTCACCCCTCCACTTT.

The rearrangement joins TRBV18 to TRBJ2-7; 8 nucleotides agree with TRBD1. Trimming at V came to 5 bases and at J to 3 bases, leaving 9 bases not matched to a gene. Germline-derived CDR1 and CDR2 are KGHSH and LQKENI. This CDR3 has 15 residues. Here the CDR3 reads CASSGQGRGYYEQYF. The CDR3 nucleotides are TGTGCCAGCTCAGGACAGGGAAGGGGTTACTACGAGCAGTACTTC.

The rearrangement joins TRBV28 to TRBJ1-4; the D is unclear. Between the trimmed V and J ends, which lost 2 bases and 4 bases, there was a span of 11 bases. The CDR3 is made up of 15 amino acids. The V gene's germline CDR1 is MDHEN and CDR2 SYDVKM. This chain's CDR3 is CASSLGLVVNEKLFF. CDR3 DNA sequence: TGTGCCAGCAGTTTAGGGCTGGTTGTTAATGAAAAACTGTTTTTT.

This rearrangement joins TRBV10-3 to TRBJ1-3, with TRBD1 identical over 7 bases. Per germline, CDR1 ENHRY and CDR2 SYGVKD. V dropped 4 bases and J dropped 5; count of bases not matched to a gene: 8. This CDR3 contains 15 residues. The CDR3 is CAISARDSKRNTIYF. DNA of the CDR3: TGTGCCATCAGTGCCCGGGACAGTAAAAGAAACACCATATATTTT.

The chain has TRBV30 and TRBJ1-3, with D perhaps matching TRBD1 (5 bases). Trimming shortened V by 4 bases and J by 0 bases, and 13 bases separated the two germline ends. The CDR3 extends over 15 amino acids. Germline values: CDR1 GTSNPN, CDR2 SVGIG (reference sequence). The CDR3 here is CAWTGGVYSGNTIYF. The CDR3 nucleotides are TGTGCCTGGACCGGGGGGGTCTACTCTGGAAACACCATATATTTT.

The genes are TRBV11-3 and TRBJ2-3; D is uncertain. In germline, CDR1 is SGHNT, CDR2 YENEEA. CDR3 length: 12 residues. Trimming took 1 base from V and 4 from J, leaving 3 bases between them. CDR3 protein: CASSLVADTQYF. For the CDR3, the DNA is TGTGCCAGCAGCTTAGTCGCAGATACGCAGTATTTT. Using reference TRBV11-3 and TRBJ2-3 for the parts outside the CDR3, the full variable domain is EAGVVQSPRYKIIEKKQPVAFWCNPISGHNTLYWYLQNLGQGPELLIRYENEEAVDDSQLPKDRFSAERLKGVDSTLKIQPAELGDSAVYLCASSLVADTQYFGPGTRLTVL.

The chain employs TRBV27 and TRBJ2-2; the D is unclear. Trimming cost V 3 bases and J 4 bases, with 12 bases left between them. The germline gives CDR1 MNHEY, CDR2 SMNVEV (reference sequence). This CDR3 has 15 amino acids. The CDR3 is CASSFSLSPTGELFF. CDR3 coding DNA: TGTGCCAGCAGTTTTAGTCTTTCCCCCACCGGGGAGCTGTTTTTT.

This clone appeared a single time. The rearrangement uses TRBV6-1 and TRBJ2-5, with 8 bases that match TRBD2. The V gene end was trimmed by 3 bases and the J gene end by 1 base; junction bases not matched to a gene: 4. The CDR3 is made up of 15 amino acids. Germline-derived CDR1 and CDR2 are MNHNS and SASEGT. The CDR3 sequence is CASSETGGSQETQYF. The CDR3 DNA follows: TGTGCCAGCAGTGAGACGGGGGGGTCCCAAGAGACCCAGTACTTC.

The chain employs TRBV19 and TRBJ2-1, with TRBD2 matching over 7 bases. Germline assignment: CDR1 LNHDA and CDR2 SQIVND (reference sequence). Unmatched junction bases numbered 7, after V lost 3 bases and J lost 5 bases. The CDR3 runs to 15 residues. CDR3 DNA sequence: TGTGCCAGTAGTATCCCCCGGGGGGTGCACAATGAGCAGTTCTTC. Translated, it gives CASSIPRGVHNEQFF.

The rearrangement joins TRBV2 to TRBJ2-7, with a weak D call TRBD2 (6 bases). V lost 6 bases and J 2 bases, leaving 14 bases between the germline ends. CDR1 is SNHLY, CDR2 FYNNEI, per germline. CDR3 size: 14 residues. CDR3 protein: CASSGTWATYEQYF. CDR3 DNA: TGTGCCAGCAGCGGGACTTGGGCGACCTACGAGCAGTACTTC.

This sequence joins TRBV6-6 and TRBJ2-7; maybe TRBD2 (5 bases). The CDR3 has 13 amino acids. CDR1 is MNHNY, CDR2 SVGAGI, per germline (reference sequence). Trimming pared 4 bases from V and 0 bases from J, leaving 7 bases between. The CDR3 loop reads CASSSGISYEQYF. The CDR3 DNA sequence: TGTGCCAGCAGTTCGGGGATCTCCTACGAGCAGTACTTC.

V and J are TRBV7-3 and TRBJ2-3; unclear D gene. The germline gives CDR1 SGHTA, CDR2 FQGTGA. Trimming took 3 bases from V and 2 from J, leaving 9 bases between them. The CDR3 consists of 14 residues. The CDR3 DNA is TGTGCCAGCAGCTTTCTAGGAGCCACAGATACGCAGTATTTT. Translating it yields CASSFLGATDTQYF.

The chain has TRBV7-3 and TRBJ2-3; 9 nucleotides line up with TRBD1. The V gene end was trimmed by 5 bases and the J gene end by 4 bases; junction bases not matched to a gene: 4. CDR1 is SGHTA, CDR2 FQGTGA, per germline. CDR3 length equals 14 residues. CDR3 sequence (DNA): TGTGCCAGCAGCCGGGGACAGGGCTCAGATACGCAGTATTTT. Its translation is CASSRGQGSDTQYF.

This chain uses TRBV10-3 with TRBJ1-2; D perhaps matches TRBD1 (6 bases). The CDR3 contains 16 residues. Deletions cut 5 bases from V and 8 bases from J, with 24 bases between. In germline, CDR1 is ENHRY, CDR2 SYGVKD. The CDR3 protein is CAISLGDTQLYGGYTF. In DNA form, the CDR3 reads TGTGCCATCAGTCTGGGGGACACCCAACTTTATGGAGGCTACACCTTC.

The chain is built from TRBV2 and TRBJ1-6, with D possibly TRBD1 on 6 matching bases. This CDR3 has 14 amino acids. Trimming removed 6 bases at V and 5 bases at J, with 11 bases between. The germline V gene encodes CDR1 SNHLY and CDR2 FYNNEI. The CDR3 reads CASSSGDNNSPLHF. The CDR3 coding sequence is TGTGCCAGCAGCTCCGGGGACAATAATTCACCCCTCCACTTT.

This clone was detected only once. V usage is TRBV5-1 and J usage is TRBJ2-3, with D hard to call. V was pared by 1 base and J by 2 bases, with 8 bases between. The germline gives CDR1 SGHRS, CDR2 YFSETQ. CDR3 length: 14 amino acids. The CDR3 protein is CASSLQTDTDTQYF. CDR3 bases: TGCGCCAGCAGCTTGCAAACAGACACAGATACGCAGTATTTT.

The rearrangement links TRBV4-1 to TRBJ1-2; 8 positions match TRBD1. The ends lost 1 base at V and 2 bases at J; junction bases unmatched: 6. This CDR3 is built from 16 residues. CDR1 is MGHRA, CDR2 YSYEKL, per germline. The CDR3 loop is CASSQVGTGGNYGYTF. The CDR3 DNA is TGCGCCAGCAGCCAAGTTGGGACAGGAGGGAACTATGGCTACACCTTC.